Following are 8 T cell receptor beta chains from one sample sequenced in a study of T cells in Graves' hyperthyroidism and ophthalmopathy. Amplification yielded TCR beta CDR3 regions, with RNA transcripts as the source. A first-round RT-PCR of the TCR CDR3 used the HTBI primer set. TCRdb passed the multiplex PCR reads through MiXCR, listing each CDR3 protein once. The sample lists roughly 98,000 distinct CDR3 sequences; 40% were seen once. The specimen was peripheral blood or thyroid tissue (not recorded which). These receptors originate from a woman aged 25-40 years with Graves' hyperthyroidism.

This clonotype was observed a handful of times. This sequence joins TRBV6-5 and TRBJ1-1, with D perhaps matching TRBD1 (5 bases). Germline V gene data show CDR1 as MNHEY and CDR2 as SVGAGI. The CDR3 loop spans 17 amino acids. V lost 4 bases and J 5 bases, leaving 23 bases between the germline ends. CDR3: CASSLSYSRAPGTEAFF. For the CDR3, the DNA is TGTGCCAGCAGTTTATCCTATTCCAGGGCACCCGGGACTGAAGCTTTCTTT.

In its sample, this clonotype was seen many times. The chain recombines TRBV10-3 with TRBJ2-5; perhaps D is TRBD1 or TRBD2 (6 bases each). Germline values: CDR1 ENHRY, CDR2 SYGVKD. The CDR3 length is 15 residues. V lost 0 bases, J lost 2 bases, and 10 bases lay in between. CDR3 protein: CAISESGGGQETQYF. The CDR3 DNA is TGTGCCATCAGTGAGTCAGGAGGGGGACAAGAGACCCAGTACTTC.

As regards this clonotype: One base away lies a much larger clone, so this may be a sequencing read error. CDR3 in DNA: TGCGCCAGCAGCCATCCGACAGGGGGCTCCTTTGAAGCTCTCTTT. This encodes CASSHPTGGSFEALF. V gene TRBV4-1 combines with J gene TRBJ1-1; 10 positions agree with TRBD1. CDR3 length: 15 amino acids. Looked up from germline, CDR1 is MGHRA and CDR2 is YSYEKL.

This clonotype was found once. A much larger clone lies a single base off, so this may be a read error. The rearrangement joins TRBV30 to TRBJ1-1; D call uncertain. The length of the CDR3 is 13 residues. Germline assignment: CDR1 GTSNPN and CDR2 SVGIG (reference sequence). Trimming removed 2 bases from V and 6 bases from J, with 13 bases in between. CDR3 nucleotide sequence: TGTGCCTGGAGTCCGAGCCTTGATGCTGAAGCTTTCTTT. Amino acid sequence: CAWSPSLDAEAFF. Together with reference TRBV30 and TRBJ1-1, the CDR3 gives the full variable domain: SQTIHQWPATLVQPVGSPLSLECTVEGTSNPNLYWYRQAAGRGLQLLFYSVGIGQISSEVPQNLSASRPQDRQFILSSKKLLLSDSGFYLCAWSPSLDAEAFFGQGTRLTVV.

The chain joins TRBV20-1 to TRBJ2-7; D is undetermined. CDR1 is DFQATT, CDR2 SNEGSKA, per germline (reference sequence). Trimming took off 3 bases at V and 3 bases at J, with 12 bases between the two ends. The CDR3 is made up of 13 amino acids. DNA of the CDR3: TGCAGTGCTAGCTGGCCAGCCTTCTACGAGCAGTACTTC. Protein: CSASWPAFYEQYF.

This clonotype was seen at least ten times. The rearrangement links TRBV25-1 to TRBJ1-3; the D is unclear. The V and J ends lost 9 bases and 0 bases respectively, with 9 bases between them. There are 13 residues in the CDR3. Germline values: CDR1 MGHDK, CDR2 SYGVNS. The CDR3: CASSHDSGNTIYF. The CDR3 bases are TGTGCCAGTTCACACGACTCTGGAAACACCATATATTTT.

This clonotype was seen at least ten times. The chain has TRBV13 and TRBJ1-6; D unclear. Trimming shortened V by 0 bases and J by 0 bases, and 6 bases separated the two germline ends. The CDR3 is 16 residues long. CDR1 and CDR2 (germline): PRHDT, FYEKMQ (reference sequence). This chain's CDR3 is CASSLGGDSYNSPLHF. The DNA of the CDR3 is TGTGCCAGCAGCTTAGGGGGCGACTCCTATAATTCACCCCTCCACTTT. Using reference TRBV13 and TRBJ1-6 for the parts outside the CDR3, the full variable domain is AAGVIQSPRHLIKEKRETATLKCYPIPRHDTVYWYQQGPGQDPQFLISFYEKMQSDKGSIPDRFSAQQFSDYHSELNMSSLELGDSALYFCASSLGGDSYNSPLHFGNGTRLTVT.

This clonotype was observed many times. The V gene is TRBV28, the J gene TRBJ1-4, with D possibly matching TRBD1 (5 bases). The CDR3 has 15 amino acids. The germline V gene has CDR1 MDHEN and CDR2 SYDVKM. V lost 4 bases and J lost 5, with 14 bases in between. The chain's CDR3 is CASSYLRDFNEKLFF. In DNA form, the CDR3 reads TGTGCCAGCAGTTATCTCCGGGACTTCAATGAAAAACTGTTTTTT.